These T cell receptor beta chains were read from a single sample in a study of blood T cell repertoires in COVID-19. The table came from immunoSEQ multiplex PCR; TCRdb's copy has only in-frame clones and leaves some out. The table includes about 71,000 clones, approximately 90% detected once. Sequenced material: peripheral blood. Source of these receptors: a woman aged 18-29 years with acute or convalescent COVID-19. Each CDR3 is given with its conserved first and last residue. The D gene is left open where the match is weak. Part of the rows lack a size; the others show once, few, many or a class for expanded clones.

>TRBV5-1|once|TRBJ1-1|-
TGCGCCAGCAGCATCAGGACCGGGGAGGGTGAAGCTTTCTTT
CASSIRTGEGEAFF
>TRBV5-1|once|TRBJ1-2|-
TGCGCCAGCAGACCCGGCGCGGAGGGCTACACCTTC
CASRPGAEGYTF
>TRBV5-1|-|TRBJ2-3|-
TGCGCCAGCAGCTTGGCAGGCACAGATACGCAGTATTTT
CASSLAGTDTQYF
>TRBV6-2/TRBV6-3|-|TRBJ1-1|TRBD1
TGTGCCAGCAGTTATCCAACAGGGGGCAGGACTGAAGCTTTCTTT
CASSYPTGGRTEAFF
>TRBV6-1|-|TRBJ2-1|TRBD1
TGTGCCAGCAGTGAAACCTTATCGGACAGGGCCAATGAGCAGTTCTTC
CASSETLSDRANEQFF
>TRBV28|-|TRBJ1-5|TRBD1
TGTGCCAGCAGTTTATTTACATGGCAAGGGGGCCATCAGCCCCAGCATTTT
CASSLFTWQGGHQPQHF
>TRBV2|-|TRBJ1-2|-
TGTGCCAGCATCGAAACAGGGTCGGATGGCTACACCTTC
CASIETGSDGYTF
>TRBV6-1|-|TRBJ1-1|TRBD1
TGTGCCAGCAGTGCCAGGCAGGGGGAGAAGGAAGGGAACACTGAAGCTTTCTTT
CASSARQGEKEGNTEAFF
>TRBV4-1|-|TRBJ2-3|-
TGCGCCAGCAGCCACCCCAGCGGCAGCACAGATACGCAGTATTTT
CASSHPSGSTDTQYF
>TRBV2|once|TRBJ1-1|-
TGTGCCAGCAAACAGTTGAACACTGAAGCTTTCTTT
CASKQLNTEAFF
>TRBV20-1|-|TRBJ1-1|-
TGCAGTGCTAGGGGCCAGTTCGAAGCTTTCTTT
CSARGQFEAFF
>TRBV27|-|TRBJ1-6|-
TGTGCCAGCAGTTTAAATTTCGGGAATTCACCCCTCCACTTT
CASSLNFGNSPLHF
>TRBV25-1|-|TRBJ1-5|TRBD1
TGTGCCAGCAGTCAGACAGGGTGGGATCAGCCCCAGCATTTT
CASSQTGWDQPQHF
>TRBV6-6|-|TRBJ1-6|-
TGTGCCAGTGGGGCGACGTATAATTCACCCCTCCACTTT
CASGATYNSPLHF
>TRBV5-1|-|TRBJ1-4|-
TGCGCCAGCAGCTTGGACGAGGGTGAAAAACTGTTTTTT
CASSLDEGEKLFF
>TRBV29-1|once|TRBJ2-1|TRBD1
TGCAGCGTTGCAGGACCTGAACGGGACAGGGACTACAATGAGCAGTTCTTC
CSVAGPERDRDYNEQFF
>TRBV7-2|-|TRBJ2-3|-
TGTGCCAGCAGCTTAGGCGCGTTCCGGGGCACAGATACGCAGTATTTT
CASSLGAFRGTDTQYF